One and the same sample provided the 6 T cell receptor beta chains below, sequenced in a study of cytomegalovirus exposure and HLA in healthy donors. Researchers ran the PCR with 60 Vbeta and 13 Jbeta primers. This table comes from immunoSEQ multiplex PCR, and its TCRdb copy is limited to in-frame clones, with some not included. The table lists some 160,000 clones, 65% to 80% of them singletons. Input material: PBMCs. Receptors were obtained from a woman aged 30 to 39 in good health and CMV-seronegative.

The chain employs TRBV9 and TRBJ2-1; 8 bases are a match to TRBD2. V dropped 0 bases and J dropped 7; count of bases not matched to a gene: 9. The CDR3 contains 16 residues. Germline CDR1 and CDR2: SGDLS and YYNGEE. The CDR3 DNA reads TGTGCCAGCAGCGTAGAGGGCGGGAGGACGGGGAATGAGCAGTTCTTC. It encodes CASSVEGGRTGNEQFF.

V gene TRBV7-2 combines with J gene TRBJ2-2, with D possibly matching TRBD2 (6 bases). Germline V gene sequence: CDR1 SGHTA, CDR2 FQGNSA. Trimming stripped 2 bases from V and 0 bases from J, with 10 bases between. The CDR3 consists of 16 residues. The CDR3 nucleotides read TGTGCCAGCAGCTTATACGGCGGGGCGAACACCGGGGAGCTGTTTTTT. This gives the protein CASSLYGGANTGELFF.

CDR3 nucleotide sequence: TGTGCCAGCAGTCCGACTAGCGACGGATACTACGAGCAGTACTTC. This codes for CASSPTSDGYYEQYF. V gene TRBV6-4 combines with J gene TRBJ2-7; 8 bases agree with TRBD2. With 5 bases clipped from V and 3 bases from J, the junction kept 9 bases outside the gene matches. The length of the CDR3 is 15 residues. CDR1 is MRHNA, CDR2 SNTAGT, per germline.

The sample holds a few counts of this clone. V and J are TRBV5-1 and TRBJ1-5, with 8 bases identical to TRBD1. The CDR3 loop spans 16 amino acids. Trimming removed 4 bases from V and 0 bases from J; junction bases left unmatched: 6. CDR1 is SGHRS and CDR2 is YFSETQ in the germline V gene. CDR3 loop: CASSTGDRSSNQPQHF. The CDR3 bases are TGCGCCAGCAGCACCGGGGACAGGTCTAGCAATCAGCCCCAGCATTTT.

This rearrangement joins TRBV29-1 to TRBJ2-3; 14 positions match TRBD2. The CDR3 runs 15 residues. Germline V gene data show CDR1 as SQVTM and CDR2 as ANQGSEA. The junction had 8 bases not matched to a gene; V was cut back by 7 bases and J by 5 bases. DNA of the CDR3: TGCAGCGCTTTGACTAGCGGGAGGGCTGGAGATACGCAGTATTTT. This encodes CSALTSGRAGDTQYF.

The chain uses TRBV6-7 and TRBJ2-5; D may be TRBD1 (6 bases). TRBV6-7 carries the ORF label, with uncertain function. The germline V and J ends were trimmed by 2 bases and 5 bases, with 9 bases remaining between them. This CDR3 has 13 residues. For the CDR3, the DNA is TGTGCCAGCAGTTACGGACAGATGGAGACCCAGTACTTC. This gives the protein CASSYGQMETQYF.